This TCR beta chain was captured in a study of T cells after yellow fever vaccination. General study points: Clones that expanded after primary vaccination mostly reappeared after the booster (96% CD4, approximately 87% CD8). Researchers report a weaker secondary response that nonetheless peaked faster, day 5 versus 15.

Trimming took 1 base from V and 5 from J; bases not matched to a gene: 10. CDR3 length: 15 amino acids. Germline V gene lookup returns CDR1 DFQATT and CDR2 SNEGSKA (reference sequence). Generation of TCR cDNA used 5'RACE template switching (which added a universal primer site and UMIs). TCRdb re-analysed the 5' RACE reads in MiXCR, keeping a single row per CDR3 protein. Here the sample spans fewer than 500,000 distinct CDR3 sequences, approximately 19% being singletons. On this clonotype itself: Its antigen is undetermined.

The rearrangement links TRBV20-1 to TRBJ2-5; TRBD2 matches 7 bases. The sample here was PBMCs, taken before the yellow fever booster vaccination. The sequence derives from a man younger than 30 who received the YFV17D yellow fever vaccine. The chain's CDR3 is CSARGFGLVGETQYF. The DNA of the CDR3 is TGCAGTGCTAGAGGCTTCGGACTAGTTGGTGAGACCCAGTACTTC.